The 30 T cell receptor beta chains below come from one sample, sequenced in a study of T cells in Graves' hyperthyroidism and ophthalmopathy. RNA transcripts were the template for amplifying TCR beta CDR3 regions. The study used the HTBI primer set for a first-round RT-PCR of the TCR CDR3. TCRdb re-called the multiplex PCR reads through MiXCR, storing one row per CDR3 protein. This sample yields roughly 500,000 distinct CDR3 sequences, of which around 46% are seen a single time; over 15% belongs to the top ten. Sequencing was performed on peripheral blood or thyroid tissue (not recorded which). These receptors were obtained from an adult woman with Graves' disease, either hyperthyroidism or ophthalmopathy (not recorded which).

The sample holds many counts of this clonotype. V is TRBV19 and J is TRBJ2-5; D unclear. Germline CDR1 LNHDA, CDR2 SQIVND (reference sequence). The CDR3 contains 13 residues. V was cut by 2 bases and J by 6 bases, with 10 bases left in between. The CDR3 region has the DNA TGTGCCAGTAGTATATCGGGTCAAAAGACCCAGTACTTC. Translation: CASSISGQKTQYF.

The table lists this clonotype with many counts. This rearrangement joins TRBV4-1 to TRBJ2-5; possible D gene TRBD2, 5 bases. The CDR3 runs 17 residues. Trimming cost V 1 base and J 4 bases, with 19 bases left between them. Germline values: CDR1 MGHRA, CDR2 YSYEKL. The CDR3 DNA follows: TGCGCCAGCAGCCAAGTCGGTGGTGCGCCTGGAGGAGAGACCCAGTACTTC. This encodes CASSQVGGAPGGETQYF.

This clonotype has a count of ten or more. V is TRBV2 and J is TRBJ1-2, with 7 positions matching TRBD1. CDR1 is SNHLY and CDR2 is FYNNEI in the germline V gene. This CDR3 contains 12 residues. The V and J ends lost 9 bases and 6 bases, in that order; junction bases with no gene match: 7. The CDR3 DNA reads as TGTGCCAGTTACTGGGACAGTGATGGCTACACCTTC. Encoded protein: CASYWDSDGYTF.

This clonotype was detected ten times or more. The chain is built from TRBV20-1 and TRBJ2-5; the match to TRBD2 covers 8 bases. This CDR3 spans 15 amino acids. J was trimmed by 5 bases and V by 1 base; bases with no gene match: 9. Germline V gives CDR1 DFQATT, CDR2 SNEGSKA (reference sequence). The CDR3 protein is CSARGGAGVRETQYF. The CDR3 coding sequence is TGCAGTGCTAGAGGCGGAGCGGGAGTGAGGGAGACCCAGTACTTC.

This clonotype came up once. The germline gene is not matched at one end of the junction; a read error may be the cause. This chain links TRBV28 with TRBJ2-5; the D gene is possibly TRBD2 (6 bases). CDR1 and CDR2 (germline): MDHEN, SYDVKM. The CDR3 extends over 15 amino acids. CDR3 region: CVSSLGRDGLETQYF. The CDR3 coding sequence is TGTGTCAGCAGTTTGGGGCGGGATGGGCTGGAGACCCAGTACTTC.

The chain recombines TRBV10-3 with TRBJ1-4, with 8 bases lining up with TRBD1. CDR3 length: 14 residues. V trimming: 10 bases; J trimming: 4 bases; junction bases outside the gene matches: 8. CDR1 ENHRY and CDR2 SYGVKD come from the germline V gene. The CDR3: CATLPGQDNEKLFF. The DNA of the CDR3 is TGTGCCACCCTACCGGGACAGGATAATGAAAAACTGTTTTTT.

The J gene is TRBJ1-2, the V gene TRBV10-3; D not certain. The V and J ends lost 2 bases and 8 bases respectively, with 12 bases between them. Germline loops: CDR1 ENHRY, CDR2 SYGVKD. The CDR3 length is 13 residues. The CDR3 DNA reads TGTGCCATCAGTGAGCCGGGAGGGCTGGGCTACACCTTC. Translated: CAISEPGGLGYTF.

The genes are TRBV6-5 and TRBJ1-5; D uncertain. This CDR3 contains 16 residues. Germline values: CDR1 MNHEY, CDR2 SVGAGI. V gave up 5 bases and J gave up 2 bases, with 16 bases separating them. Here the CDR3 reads CASSELGSGGNQPQHF. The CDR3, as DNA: TGTGCCAGCAGTGAATTGGGGAGTGGGGGCAATCAGCCCCAGCATTTT.

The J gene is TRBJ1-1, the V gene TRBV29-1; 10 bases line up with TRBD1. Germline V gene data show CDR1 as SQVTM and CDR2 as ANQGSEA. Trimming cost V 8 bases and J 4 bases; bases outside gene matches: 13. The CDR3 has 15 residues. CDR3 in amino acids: CSFTGTGDGVTEAFF. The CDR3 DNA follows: TGCAGCTTCACCGGGACAGGGGACGGGGTCACTGAAGCTTTCTTT.

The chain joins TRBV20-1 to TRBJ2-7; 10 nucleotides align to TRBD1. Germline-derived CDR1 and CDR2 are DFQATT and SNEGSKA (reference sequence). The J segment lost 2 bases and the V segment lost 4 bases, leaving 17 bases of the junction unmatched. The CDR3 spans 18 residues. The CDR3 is CSATPRRGQGRGAYEQYF. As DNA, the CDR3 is TGCAGTGCTACCCCCCGACGGGGACAGGGGCGCGGGGCCTACGAGCAGTACTTC.

The chain's CDR3 is CASSESLALYNEQYF. CDR3 nucleotides: TGTGCCAGCAGCGAAAGTCTGGCACTTTACAATGAGCAGTACTTC. This chain uses TRBV7-2 with TRBJ2-1; D not resolved. Gene TRBJ2-7 matches the end of the DNA better, so the J call may be wrong. The germline V gene encodes CDR1 SGHTA and CDR2 FQGNSA. This CDR3 contains 15 residues.

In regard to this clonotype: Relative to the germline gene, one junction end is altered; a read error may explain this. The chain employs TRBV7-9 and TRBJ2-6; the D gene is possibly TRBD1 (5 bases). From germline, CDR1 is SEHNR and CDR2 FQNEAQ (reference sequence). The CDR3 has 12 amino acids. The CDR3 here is CASSLQGGTEAF. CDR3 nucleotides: TGTGCCAGCAGCTTACAGGGTGGCACTGAAGCTTTC.

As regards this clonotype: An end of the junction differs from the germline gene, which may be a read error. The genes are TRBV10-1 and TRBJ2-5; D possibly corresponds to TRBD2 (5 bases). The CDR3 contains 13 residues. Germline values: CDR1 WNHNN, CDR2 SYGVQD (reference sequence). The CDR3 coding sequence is TGCGCCAGCAGTGGGACGATGGGAGAGACCCAGTGCTTC. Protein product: CASSGTMGETQCF.

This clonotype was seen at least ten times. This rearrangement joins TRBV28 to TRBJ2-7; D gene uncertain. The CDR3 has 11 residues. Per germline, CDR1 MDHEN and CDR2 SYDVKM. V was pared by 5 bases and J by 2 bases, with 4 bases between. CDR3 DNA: TGTGCCAGCAGTGCCCCCTACGAGCAGTACTTC. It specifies CASSAPYEQYF.

The chain's CDR3 is CASTPDRDYGYTF. The CDR3 nucleotides read TGTGCCAGCACCCCTGACAGGGATTATGGCTACACCTTC. The J gene is TRBJ1-2, the V gene TRBV7-2; 7 nucleotides agree with TRBD1. The V gene end was trimmed by 7 bases and the J gene end by 5 bases; junction bases not matched to a gene: 7. The CDR3 sequence is 13 residues long. The germline CDR1 and CDR2 sequences are SGHTA and FQGNSA.

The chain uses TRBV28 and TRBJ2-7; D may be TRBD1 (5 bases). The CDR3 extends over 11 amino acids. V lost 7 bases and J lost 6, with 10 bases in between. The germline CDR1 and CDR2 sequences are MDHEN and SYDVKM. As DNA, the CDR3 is TGTGCCAGCACCCAAAGGGGCGAGCAGTACTTC. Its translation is CASTQRGEQYF.

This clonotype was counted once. The CDR3: CSLEGAAYGYTF. The CDR3 DNA is TGCAGCTTGGAAGGGGCAGCTTATGGCTACACCTTC. This chain joins TRBV29-1 and TRBJ1-2, with D perhaps TRBD1 (5 bases). The CDR3 is 12 amino acids. The germline V gene has CDR1 SQVTM and CDR2 ANQGSEA. The V gene lost 8 bases and the J gene lost 5 bases, with 15 bases spanning the gap. The whole variable domain, filled in from reference TRBV29-1 and TRBJ1-2, reads SAVISQKPSRDICQRGTSLTIQCQVDSQVTMMFWYRQQPGQSLTLIATANQGSEATYESGFVIDKFPISRPNLTFSTLTVSNMSPEDSSIYLCSLEGAAYGYTFGSGTRLTVV.

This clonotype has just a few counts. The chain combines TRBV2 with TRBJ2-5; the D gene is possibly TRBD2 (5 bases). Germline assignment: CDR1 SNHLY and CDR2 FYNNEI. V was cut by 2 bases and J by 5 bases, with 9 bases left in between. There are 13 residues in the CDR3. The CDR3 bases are TGTGCCAGCAGTGAATACAGAGGGGAGACCCAGTACTTC. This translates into CASSEYRGETQYF.

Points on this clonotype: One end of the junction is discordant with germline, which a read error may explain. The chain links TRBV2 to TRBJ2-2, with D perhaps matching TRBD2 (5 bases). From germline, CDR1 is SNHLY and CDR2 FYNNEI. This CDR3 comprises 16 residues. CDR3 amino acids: CASSDSGMGNTGELFF. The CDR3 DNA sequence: TGTGCCAGCAGTGATTCGGGGATGGGGAACACTGGGGAGCTGTTTTTT. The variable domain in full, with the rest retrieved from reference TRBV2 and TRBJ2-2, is EPEVTQTPSHQVTQMGQEVILRCVPISNHLYFYWYRQILGQKVEFLVSFYNNEISEKSEIFDDQFSVERPDGSNFTLKIRSTKLEDSAMYFCASSDSGMGNTGELFFGEGSRLTVL.

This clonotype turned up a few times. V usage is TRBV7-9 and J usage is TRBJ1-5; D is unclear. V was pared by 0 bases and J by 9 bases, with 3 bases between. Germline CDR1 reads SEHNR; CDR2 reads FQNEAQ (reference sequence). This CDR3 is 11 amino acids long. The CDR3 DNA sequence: TGTGCCAGCAGCTTAGCATCGCCCCAGCATTTT. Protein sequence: CASSLASPQHF.

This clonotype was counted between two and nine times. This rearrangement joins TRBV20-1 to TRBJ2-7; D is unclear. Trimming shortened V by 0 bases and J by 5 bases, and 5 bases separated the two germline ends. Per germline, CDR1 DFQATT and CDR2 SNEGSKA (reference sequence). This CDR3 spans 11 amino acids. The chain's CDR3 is CSARDRDEQYF. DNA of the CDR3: TGCAGTGCTAGAGATAGGGACGAGCAGTACTTC.

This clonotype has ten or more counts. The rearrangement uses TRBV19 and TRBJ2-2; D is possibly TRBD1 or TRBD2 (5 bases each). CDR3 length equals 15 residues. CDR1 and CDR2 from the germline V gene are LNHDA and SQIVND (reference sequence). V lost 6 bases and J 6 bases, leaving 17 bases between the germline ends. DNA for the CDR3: TGTGCCAGTAGATTCAGAGGGGTCCCCCCCGGGGAGCTGTTTTTT. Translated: CASRFRGVPPGELFF.

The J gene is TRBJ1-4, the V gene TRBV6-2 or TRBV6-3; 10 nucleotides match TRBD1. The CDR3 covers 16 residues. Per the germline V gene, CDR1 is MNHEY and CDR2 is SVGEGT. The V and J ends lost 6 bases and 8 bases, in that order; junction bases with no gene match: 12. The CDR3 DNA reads TGTGCCAGCAGGCAACGGGACAGGGGAGGGAACGAAAAACTGTTTTTT. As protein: CASRQRDRGGNEKLFF.

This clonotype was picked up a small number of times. This CDR3 is CASSLFGSNSPLHF. The CDR3 DNA follows: TGTGCCAGCAGTTTATTTGGCAGCAATTCACCCCTCCACTTT. The chain is built from TRBV28 and TRBJ1-6; no clear D. Germline-derived CDR1 and CDR2 are MDHEN and SYDVKM. This CDR3 region has 14 residues. The V and J ends lost 1 base and 7 bases respectively, with 8 bases between them.

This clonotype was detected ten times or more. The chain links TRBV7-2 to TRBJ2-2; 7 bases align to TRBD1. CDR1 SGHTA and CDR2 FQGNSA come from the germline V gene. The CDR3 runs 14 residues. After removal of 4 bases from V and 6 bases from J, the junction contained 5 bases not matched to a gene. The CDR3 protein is CASSSYRGAGELFF. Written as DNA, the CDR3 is TGTGCCAGCAGCTCTTACAGGGGCGCCGGGGAGCTGTTTTTT.

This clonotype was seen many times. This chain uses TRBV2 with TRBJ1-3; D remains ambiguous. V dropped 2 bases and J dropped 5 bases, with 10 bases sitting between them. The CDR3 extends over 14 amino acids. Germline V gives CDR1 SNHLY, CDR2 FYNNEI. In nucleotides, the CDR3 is TGTGCCAGCAGTGAAAATTGGTGGAGAAACACCATATATTTT. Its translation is CASSENWWRNTIYF.

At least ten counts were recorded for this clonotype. The CDR3 loop is CASSQGQASSYNSPLHF. CDR3 nucleotide sequence: TGCGCCAGCAGCCAAGGACAGGCCAGCTCCTATAATTCACCCCTCCACTTT. This chain connects TRBV4-1 to TRBJ1-6, with D possibly TRBD1 on 6 matching bases. CDR1 and CDR2 from the germline V gene are MGHRA and YSYEKL. With 1 base removed from V and 0 bases from J, the gap between germline ends came to 10 bases. The CDR3 is made up of 17 amino acids.

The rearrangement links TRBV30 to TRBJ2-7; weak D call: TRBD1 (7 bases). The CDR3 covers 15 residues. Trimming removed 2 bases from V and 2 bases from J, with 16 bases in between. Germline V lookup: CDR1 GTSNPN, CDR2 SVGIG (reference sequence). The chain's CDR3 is CAWSKGARDAYEQYF. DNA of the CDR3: TGTGCCTGGAGTAAGGGGGCGCGGGATGCCTACGAGCAGTACTTC.

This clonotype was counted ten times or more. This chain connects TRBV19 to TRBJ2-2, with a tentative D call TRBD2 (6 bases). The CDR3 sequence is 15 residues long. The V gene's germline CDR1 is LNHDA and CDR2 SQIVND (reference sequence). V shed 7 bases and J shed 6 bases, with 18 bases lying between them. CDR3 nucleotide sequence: TGTGCCAGTAATTCCGGCAGGGAGGCCCCCGGGGAGCTGTTTTTT. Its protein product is CASNSGREAPGELFF.

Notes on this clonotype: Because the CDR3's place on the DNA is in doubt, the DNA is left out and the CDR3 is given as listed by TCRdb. CDR3 sequence reads: CASSLDPGSCFF. V is TRBV5-1 and J is TRBJ2-2. The CDR3 has 12 amino acids, counting both end residues. From germline, CDR1 is SGHRS and CDR2 YFSETQ.